This T cell receptor (beta chain) stems from a study of T cell responses to AZD1222 COVID-19 vaccine. Whole-study results and caveats: Among the donors, most were white British and more were female, and clonal diversity was possibly underestimated.

A remark on this clone: The antigen remains unidentified.

Trimming removed 5 bases from V and 4 bases from J, with 9 bases in between. CDR1 SNHLY and CDR2 FYNNEI come from the germline V gene. CDR3 length: 12 residues. Sequencing was performed with immunoSEQ multiplex PCR; in TCRdb, only in-frame clones are kept and a portion is missing. This table has approximately 69,000 clones, roughly 80% appearing once. This clonotype originated in an adult who received the AZD1222 COVID-19 vaccine. The chain uses TRBV2 and TRBJ2-7; no clear D gene. The source was peripheral blood, collected 28 days after the second AZD1222 dose. Written as DNA, the CDR3 is TGTGCCAGCAGTTTTACTCCTTACGAGCAGTACTTC. This sequence encodes CASSFTPYEQYF. Full variable domain (outside the CDR3, taken from reference TRBV2 and TRBJ2-7): EPEVTQTPSHQVTQMGQEVILRCVPISNHLYFYWYRQILGQKVEFLVSFYNNEISEKSEIFDDQFSVERPDGSNFTLKIRSTKLEDSAMYFCASSFTPYEQYFGPGTRLTVT.